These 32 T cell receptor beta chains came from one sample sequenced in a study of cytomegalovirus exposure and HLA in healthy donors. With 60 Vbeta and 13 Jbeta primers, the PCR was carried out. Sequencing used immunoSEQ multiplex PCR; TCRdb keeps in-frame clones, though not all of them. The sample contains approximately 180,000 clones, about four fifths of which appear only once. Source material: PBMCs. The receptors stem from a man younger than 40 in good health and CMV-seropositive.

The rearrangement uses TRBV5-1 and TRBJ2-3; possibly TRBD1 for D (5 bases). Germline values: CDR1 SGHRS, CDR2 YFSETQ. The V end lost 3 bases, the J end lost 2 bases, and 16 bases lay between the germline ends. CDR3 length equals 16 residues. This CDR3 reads CASSSRVQGFTDTQYF. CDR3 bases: TGCGCCAGCAGCTCAAGGGTCCAGGGATTCACAGATACGCAGTATTTT.

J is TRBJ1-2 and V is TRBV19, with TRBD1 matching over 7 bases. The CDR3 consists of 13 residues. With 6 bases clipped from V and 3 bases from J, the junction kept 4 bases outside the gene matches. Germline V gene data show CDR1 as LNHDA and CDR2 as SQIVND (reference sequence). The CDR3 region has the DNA TGTGCCAGTAGCCCACAGGGGTACTATGGCTACACCTTC. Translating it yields CASSPQGYYGYTF. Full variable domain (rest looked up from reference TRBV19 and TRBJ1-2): DGGITQSPKYLFRKEGQNVTLSCEQNLNHDAMYWYRQDPGQGLRLIYYSQIVNDFQKGDIAEGYSVSREKKESFPLTVTSAQKNPTAFYLCASSPQGYYGYTFGSGTRLTVV.

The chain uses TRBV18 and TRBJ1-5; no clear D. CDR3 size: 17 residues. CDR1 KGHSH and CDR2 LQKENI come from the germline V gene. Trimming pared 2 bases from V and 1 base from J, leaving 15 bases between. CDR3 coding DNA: TGTGCCAGCTCACCAACGAGATGGCGGGCGAGCAATCAGCCCCAGCATTTT. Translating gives CASSPTRWRASNQPQHF.

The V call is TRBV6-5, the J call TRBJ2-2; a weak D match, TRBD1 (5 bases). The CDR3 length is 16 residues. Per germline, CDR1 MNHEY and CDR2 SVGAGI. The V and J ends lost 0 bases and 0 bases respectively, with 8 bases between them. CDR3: CASSYSQDANTGELFF. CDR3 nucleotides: TGTGCCAGCAGTTACTCACAGGATGCGAACACCGGGGAGCTGTTTTTT.

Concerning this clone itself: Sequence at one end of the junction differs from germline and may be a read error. In DNA form, the CDR3 reads TGTTCCAGCAGCCCCGTACAGCGGGACACAGATACGCAGTATTTT. Translation gives CSSSPVQRDTDTQYF. This rearrangement joins TRBV7-9 to TRBJ2-3, with 7 bases that match TRBD2. Germline CDR1 reads SEHNR; CDR2 reads FQNEAQ (reference sequence). CDR3 size: 15 residues.

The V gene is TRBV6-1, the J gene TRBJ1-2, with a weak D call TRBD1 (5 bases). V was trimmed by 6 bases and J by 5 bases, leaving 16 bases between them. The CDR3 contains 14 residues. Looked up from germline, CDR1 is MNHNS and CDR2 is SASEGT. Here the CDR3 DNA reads TGTGCCAGCAGGCCAGTTCGGGGGGTATATGGCTACACCTTC. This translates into CASRPVRGVYGYTF.

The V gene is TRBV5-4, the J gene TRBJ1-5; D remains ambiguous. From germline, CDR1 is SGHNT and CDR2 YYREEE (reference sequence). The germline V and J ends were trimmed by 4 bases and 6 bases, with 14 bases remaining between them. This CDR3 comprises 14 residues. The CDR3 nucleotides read TGTGCCAGCAGCGCGGGAGGCTCGGGTCAGCCCCAGCATTTT. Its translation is CASSAGGSGQPQHF.

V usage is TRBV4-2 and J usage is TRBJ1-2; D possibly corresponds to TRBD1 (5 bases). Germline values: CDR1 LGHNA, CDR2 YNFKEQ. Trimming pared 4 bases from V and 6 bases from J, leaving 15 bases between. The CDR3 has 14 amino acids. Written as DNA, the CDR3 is TGTGCCAGCAGCCTAAGTGCAGGGAAAGATGGCTACACCTTC. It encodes CASSLSAGKDGYTF.

The CDR3 region has the DNA TGTGCCAGCAGCGAGCAGCGGGTGTGGAGCTCCTACGAGCAGTACTTC. Protein product: CASSEQRVWSSYEQYF. V is TRBV21-1 and J is TRBJ2-7; the D segment call TRBD2 is taken from the table without a DNA check. TRBV21-1 is an annotated pseudogene. CDR3 size: 16 residues.

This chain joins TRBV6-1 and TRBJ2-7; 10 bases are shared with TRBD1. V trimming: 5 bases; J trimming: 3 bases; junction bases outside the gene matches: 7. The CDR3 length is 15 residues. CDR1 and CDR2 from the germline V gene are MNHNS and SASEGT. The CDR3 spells CASSSPGQGRYEQYF. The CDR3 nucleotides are TGTGCCAGCAGTTCCCCGGGACAGGGGCGCTACGAGCAGTACTTC.

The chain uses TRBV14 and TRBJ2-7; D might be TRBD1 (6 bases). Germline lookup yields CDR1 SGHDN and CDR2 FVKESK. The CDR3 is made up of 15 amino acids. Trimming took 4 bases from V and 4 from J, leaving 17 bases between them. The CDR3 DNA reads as TGTGCCAGCAGCCTCGCGACAGGTAGCTTGTACGAGCAGTACTTC. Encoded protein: CASSLATGSLYEQYF.

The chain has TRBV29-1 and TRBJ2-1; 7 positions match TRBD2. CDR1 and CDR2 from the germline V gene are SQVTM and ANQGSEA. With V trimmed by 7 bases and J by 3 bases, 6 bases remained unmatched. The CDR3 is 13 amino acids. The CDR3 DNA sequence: TGCAGCGGGGAGCGGGGTGGCTACAATGAGCAGTTCTTC. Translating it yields CSGERGGYNEQFF.

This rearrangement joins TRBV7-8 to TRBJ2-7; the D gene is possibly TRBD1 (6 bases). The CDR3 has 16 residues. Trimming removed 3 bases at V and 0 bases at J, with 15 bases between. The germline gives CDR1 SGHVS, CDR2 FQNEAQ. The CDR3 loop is CASSFIRQEPSYEQYF. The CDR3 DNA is TGTGCCAGCAGCTTTATTCGACAGGAACCCTCCTACGAGCAGTACTTC.

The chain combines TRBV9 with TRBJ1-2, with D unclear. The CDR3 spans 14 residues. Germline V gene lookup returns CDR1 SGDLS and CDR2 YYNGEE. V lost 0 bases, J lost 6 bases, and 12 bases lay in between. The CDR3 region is CASSVGAGFNGYTF. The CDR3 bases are TGTGCCAGCAGCGTAGGTGCCGGGTTTAATGGCTACACCTTC.

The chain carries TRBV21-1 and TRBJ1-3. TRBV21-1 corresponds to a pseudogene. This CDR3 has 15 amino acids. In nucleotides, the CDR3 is TGTGCCAGCAGCAAAGCGGACTCAGCCGGAAACACCATATATTTT. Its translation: CASSKADSAGNTIYF.

The CDR3 protein is CASSFLTTGELFF. The CDR3 DNA reads TGTGCCAGCAGCTTTCTTACTACCGGGGAGCTGTTTTTT. The V gene is TRBV11-3, the J gene TRBJ2-2, with D uncertain. Germline-derived CDR1 and CDR2 are SGHNT and YENEEA. V gave up 3 bases and J gave up 5 bases, with 7 bases separating them. This CDR3 region has 13 residues. The whole variable domain, remainder taken from reference TRBV11-3 and TRBJ2-2, is EAGVVQSPRYKIIEKKQPVAFWCNPISGHNTLYWYLQNLGQGPELLIRYENEEAVDDSQLPKDRFSAERLKGVDSTLKIQPAELGDSAVYLCASSFLTTGELFFGEGSRLTVL.

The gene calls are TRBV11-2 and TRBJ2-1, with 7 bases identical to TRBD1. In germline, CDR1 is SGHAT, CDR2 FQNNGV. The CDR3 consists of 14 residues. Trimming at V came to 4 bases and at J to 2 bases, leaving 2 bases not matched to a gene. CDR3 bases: TGTGCCAGCAGCTCGACAGGGACCTACAATGAGCAGTTCTTC. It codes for CASSSTGTYNEQFF.

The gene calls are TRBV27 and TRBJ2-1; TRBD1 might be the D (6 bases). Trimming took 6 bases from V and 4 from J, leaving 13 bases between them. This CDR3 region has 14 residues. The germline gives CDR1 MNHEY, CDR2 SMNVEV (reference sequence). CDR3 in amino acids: CASRGHADYNEQFF. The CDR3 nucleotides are TGTGCCAGCAGGGGACACGCTGATTACAATGAGCAGTTCTTC.

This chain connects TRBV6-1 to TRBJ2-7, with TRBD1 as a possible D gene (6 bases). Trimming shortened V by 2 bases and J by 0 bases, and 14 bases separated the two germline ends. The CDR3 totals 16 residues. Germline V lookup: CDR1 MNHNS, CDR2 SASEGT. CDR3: CASSEFRQARSYEQYF. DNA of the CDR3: TGTGCCAGCAGTGAATTCCGACAGGCCCGCTCCTACGAGCAGTACTTC.

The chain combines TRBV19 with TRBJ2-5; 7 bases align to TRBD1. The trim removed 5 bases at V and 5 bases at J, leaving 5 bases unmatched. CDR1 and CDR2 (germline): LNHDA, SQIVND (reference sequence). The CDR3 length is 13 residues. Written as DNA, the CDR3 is TGTGCCAGTAGTGACAGGGATTTCGAGACCCAGTACTTC. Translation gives CASSDRDFETQYF.

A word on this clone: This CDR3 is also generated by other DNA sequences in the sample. The CDR3 bases are TGTGCCAGCAGCTCTCAGACAGGGGTCTATGGCTACACCTTC. This sequence encodes CASSSQTGVYGYTF. The rearrangement uses TRBV7-2 and TRBJ1-2, with 8 positions matching TRBD1. Germline V gene lookup returns CDR1 SGHTA and CDR2 FQGNSA. This CDR3 has 14 residues. V lost 4 bases and J lost 4; bases outside the gene matches: 5.

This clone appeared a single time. The CDR3 reads CAWSVPQMNTEAFF. The CDR3 coding sequence is TGTGCCTGGAGTGTACCACAGATGAACACTGAAGCTTTCTTT. The chain links TRBV30 to TRBJ1-1; no firm D call. The CDR3 consists of 14 residues. In germline, CDR1 is GTSNPN, CDR2 SVGIG (reference sequence). V was clipped by 0 bases and J by 0 bases, with 8 bases between them.

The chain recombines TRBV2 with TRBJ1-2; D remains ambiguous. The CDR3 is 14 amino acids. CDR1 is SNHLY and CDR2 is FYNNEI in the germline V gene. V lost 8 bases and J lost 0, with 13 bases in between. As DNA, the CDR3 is TGTGCCAGCTCGACACCAGTACCTAACTATGGCTACACCTTC. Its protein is CASSTPVPNYGYTF.

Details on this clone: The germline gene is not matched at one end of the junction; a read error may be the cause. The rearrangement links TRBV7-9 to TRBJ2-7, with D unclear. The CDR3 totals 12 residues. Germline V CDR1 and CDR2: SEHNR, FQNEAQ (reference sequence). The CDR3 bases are TGTTCCAGCAGCGCGGAACCCTACGAGCAGTACTTC. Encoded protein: CSSSAEPYEQYF.

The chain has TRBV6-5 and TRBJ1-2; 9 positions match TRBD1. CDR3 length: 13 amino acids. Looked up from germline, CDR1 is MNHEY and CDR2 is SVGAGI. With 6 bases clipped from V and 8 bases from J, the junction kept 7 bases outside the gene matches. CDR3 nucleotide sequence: TGTGCCAGCAGCCACAGGGGGCCGCGCGGCTACACCTTC. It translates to CASSHRGPRGYTF.

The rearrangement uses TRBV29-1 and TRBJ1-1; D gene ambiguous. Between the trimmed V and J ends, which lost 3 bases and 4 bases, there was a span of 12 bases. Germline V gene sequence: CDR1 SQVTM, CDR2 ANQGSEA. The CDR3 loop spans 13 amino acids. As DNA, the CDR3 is TGCAGCGTTGATTCCGGGATTGGCACTGAAGCTTTCTTT. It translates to CSVDSGIGTEAFF.

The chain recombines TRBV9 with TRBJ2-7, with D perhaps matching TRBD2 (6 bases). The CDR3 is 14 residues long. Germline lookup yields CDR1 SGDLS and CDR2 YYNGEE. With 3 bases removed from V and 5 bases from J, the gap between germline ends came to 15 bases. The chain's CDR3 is CASSAPEGGDEQYF. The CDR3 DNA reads TGTGCCAGCAGCGCCCCGGAGGGAGGAGACGAGCAGTACTTC.

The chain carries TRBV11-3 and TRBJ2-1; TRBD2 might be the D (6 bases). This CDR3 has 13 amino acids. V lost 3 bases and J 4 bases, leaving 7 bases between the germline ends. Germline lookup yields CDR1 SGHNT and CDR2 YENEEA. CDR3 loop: CASSFGTYNEQFF. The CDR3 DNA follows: TGTGCCAGCAGCTTCGGGACTTACAATGAGCAGTTCTTC.

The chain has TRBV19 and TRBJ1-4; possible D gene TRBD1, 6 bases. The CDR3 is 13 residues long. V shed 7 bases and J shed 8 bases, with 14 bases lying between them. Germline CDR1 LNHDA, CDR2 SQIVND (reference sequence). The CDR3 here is CASNPGRGEKLFF. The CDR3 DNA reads TGTGCCAGTAACCCCGGCAGGGGCGAAAAACTGTTTTTT.

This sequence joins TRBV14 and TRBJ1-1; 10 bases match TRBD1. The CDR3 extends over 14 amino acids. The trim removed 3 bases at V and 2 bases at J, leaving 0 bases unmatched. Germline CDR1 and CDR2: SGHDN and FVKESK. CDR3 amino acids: CASSQTGGNTEAFF. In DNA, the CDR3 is TGTGCCAGCAGCCAGACAGGGGGCAACACTGAAGCTTTCTTT.

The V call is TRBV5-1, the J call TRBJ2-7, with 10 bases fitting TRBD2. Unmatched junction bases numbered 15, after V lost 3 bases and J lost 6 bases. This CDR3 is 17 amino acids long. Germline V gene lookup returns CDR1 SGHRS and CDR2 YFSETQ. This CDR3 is CASSWEGLAIESPEQYF. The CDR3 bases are TGCGCCAGCAGCTGGGAGGGACTAGCGATTGAGAGTCCCGAGCAGTACTTC.

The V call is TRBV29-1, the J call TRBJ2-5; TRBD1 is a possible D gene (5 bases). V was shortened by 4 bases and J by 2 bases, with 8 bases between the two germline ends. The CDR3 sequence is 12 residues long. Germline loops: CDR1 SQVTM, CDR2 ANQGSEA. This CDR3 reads CSVGKGQETQYF. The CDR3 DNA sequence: TGCAGCGTTGGAAAGGGGCAAGAGACCCAGTACTTC. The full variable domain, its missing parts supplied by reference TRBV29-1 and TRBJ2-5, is SAVISQKPSRDICQRGTSLTIQCQVDSQVTMMFWYRQQPGQSLTLIATANQGSEATYESGFVIDKFPISRPNLTFSTLTVSNMSPEDSSIYLCSVGKGQETQYFGPGTRLLVL.